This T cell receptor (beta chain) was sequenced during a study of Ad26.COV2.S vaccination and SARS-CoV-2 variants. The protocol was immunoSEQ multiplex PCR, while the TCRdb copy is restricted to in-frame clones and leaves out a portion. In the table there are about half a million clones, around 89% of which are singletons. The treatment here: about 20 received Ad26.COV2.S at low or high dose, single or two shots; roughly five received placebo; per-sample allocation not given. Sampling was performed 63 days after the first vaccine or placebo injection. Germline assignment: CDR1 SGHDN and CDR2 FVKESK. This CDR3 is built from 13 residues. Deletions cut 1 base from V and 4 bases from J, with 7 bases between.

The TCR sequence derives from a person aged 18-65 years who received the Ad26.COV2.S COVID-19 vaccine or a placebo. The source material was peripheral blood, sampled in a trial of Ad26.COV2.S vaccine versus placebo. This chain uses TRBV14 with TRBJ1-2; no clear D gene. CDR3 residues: CASSQVAAYGYTF. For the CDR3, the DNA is TGTGCCAGCAGCCAAGTCGCAGCCTATGGCTACACCTTC.